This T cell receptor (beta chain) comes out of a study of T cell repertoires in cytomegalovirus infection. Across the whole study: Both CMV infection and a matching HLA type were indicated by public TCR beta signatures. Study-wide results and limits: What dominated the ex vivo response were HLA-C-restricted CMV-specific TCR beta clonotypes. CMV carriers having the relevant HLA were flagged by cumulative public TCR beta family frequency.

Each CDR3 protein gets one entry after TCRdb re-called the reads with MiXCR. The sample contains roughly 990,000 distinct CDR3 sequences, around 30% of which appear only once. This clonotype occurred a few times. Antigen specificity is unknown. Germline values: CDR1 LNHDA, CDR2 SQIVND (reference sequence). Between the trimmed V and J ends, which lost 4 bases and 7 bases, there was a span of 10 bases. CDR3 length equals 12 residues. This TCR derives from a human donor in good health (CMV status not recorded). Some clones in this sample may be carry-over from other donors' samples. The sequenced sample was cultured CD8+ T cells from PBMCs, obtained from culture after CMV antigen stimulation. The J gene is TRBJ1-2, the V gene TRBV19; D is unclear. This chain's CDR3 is CASSTSRGGYTF. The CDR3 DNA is TGTGCCAGTAGTACCAGCCGTGGTGGCTACACCTTC.